The clone carrying this T cell receptor beta chain was detected many times. Its antigen remains unidentified. Between the trimmed V and J ends, which lost 4 bases and 3 bases, there was a span of 17 bases. Per germline, CDR1 SGHRS and CDR2 YFSETQ. This CDR3 spans 15 amino acids. The authors prepared the TCRbeta library with unique molecular identifiers. Using its own MiXCR run on the PCR reads, TCRdb lists one record per CDR3 protein. The repertoire consists of hundreds of thousands of distinct CDR3 sequences, with about an eighth occurring once and the leading ten covering about 0.77%. The source of the sample is a study of T-cell reconstitution after alpha-beta-depleted transplantation in children. Notes on the study in general: Surviving recipient T cells and thymic progenitors accounted for the high day-60 TCRbeta diversity observed in some patients. As was reported, about two months after transplant, alpha-beta T cells came from several hundred expanded graft clones.

This clonotype was sampled from a girl aged 2-10 years with congenital amegakaryocytic thrombocytopenia, due to receive a stem cell transplant. The chain couples TRBV5-1 to TRBJ2-7; tentatively, D is TRBD1 (6 bases). The source was PBMCs, collected before TCRalphabeta/CD19-depleted stem cell transplant. The CDR3 sequence: CASSTGQPPHYEQYF. The CDR3 coding sequence is TGCGCCAGCAGCACGGGACAACCTCCTCACTACGAGCAGTACTTC.